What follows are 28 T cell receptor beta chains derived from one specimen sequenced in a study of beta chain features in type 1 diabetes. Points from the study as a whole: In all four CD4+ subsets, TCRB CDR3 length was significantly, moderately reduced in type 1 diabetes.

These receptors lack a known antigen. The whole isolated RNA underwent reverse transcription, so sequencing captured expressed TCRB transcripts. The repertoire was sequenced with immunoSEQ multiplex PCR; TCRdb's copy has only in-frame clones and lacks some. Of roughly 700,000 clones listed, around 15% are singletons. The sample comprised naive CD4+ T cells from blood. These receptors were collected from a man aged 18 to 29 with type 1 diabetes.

CDR3 bases: TGTGCCTGGAATTGGAGGGACACTGAAGCTTTCTTT. Translated: CAWNWRDTEAFF. V usage is TRBV30 and J usage is TRBJ1-1; D gene unclear. Trimming took 4 bases from V and 3 from J, leaving 9 bases between them. Germline-derived CDR1 and CDR2 are GTSNPN and SVGIG (reference sequence). CDR3 length: 12 residues.

The CDR3 protein is CASSVGGQQFF. CDR3 DNA sequence: TGTGCCAGCAGCGTCGGGGGGCAGCAGTTCTTC. The J gene is TRBJ2-1, the V gene TRBV9; the D gene is possibly TRBD2 (7 bases). The germline gives CDR1 SGDLS, CDR2 YYNGEE. The CDR3 spans 11 residues. Trimming removed 2 bases from V and 11 bases from J, with 8 bases in between.

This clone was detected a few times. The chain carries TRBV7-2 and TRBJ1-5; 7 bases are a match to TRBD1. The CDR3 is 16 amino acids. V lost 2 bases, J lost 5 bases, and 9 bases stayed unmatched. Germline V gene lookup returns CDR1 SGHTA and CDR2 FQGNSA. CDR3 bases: TGTGCCAGCAGCTTATTCGAGACAGGGACTTATCAGCCCCAGCATTTT. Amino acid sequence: CASSLFETGTYQPQHF.

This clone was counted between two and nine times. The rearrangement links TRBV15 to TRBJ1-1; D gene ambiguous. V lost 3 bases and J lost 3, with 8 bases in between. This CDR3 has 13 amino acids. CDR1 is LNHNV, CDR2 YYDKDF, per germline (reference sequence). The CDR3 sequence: CATSRVEYTEAFF. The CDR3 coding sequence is TGTGCCACCAGCAGGGTGGAGTACACTGAAGCTTTCTTT.

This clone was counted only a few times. CDR3 nucleotides: TGTGCCAGCAGGGGACAGGGCTCCACAGATACGCAGTATTTT. Amino acids: CASRGQGSTDTQYF. The chain links TRBV9 to TRBJ2-3, with TRBD1 identical over 9 bases. This CDR3 has 14 amino acids. In germline, CDR1 is SGDLS, CDR2 YYNGEE. V lost 5 bases and J lost 2; bases outside the gene matches: 3. The full variable domain, completed using reference TRBV9 and TRBJ2-3, is DSGVTQTPKHLITATGQRVTLRCSPRSGDLSVYWYQQSLDQGLQFLIQYYNGEERAKGNILERFSAQQFPDLHSELNLSSLELGDSALYFCASRGQGSTDTQYFGPGTRLTVL.

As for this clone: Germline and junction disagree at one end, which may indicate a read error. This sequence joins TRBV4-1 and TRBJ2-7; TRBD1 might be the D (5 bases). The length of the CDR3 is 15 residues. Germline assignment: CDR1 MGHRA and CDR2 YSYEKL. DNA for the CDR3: TGTGCCAGCAGCAAAGCAGGGCAGGGATCCTACGAGCAGTACTTC. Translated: CASSKAGQGSYEQYF.

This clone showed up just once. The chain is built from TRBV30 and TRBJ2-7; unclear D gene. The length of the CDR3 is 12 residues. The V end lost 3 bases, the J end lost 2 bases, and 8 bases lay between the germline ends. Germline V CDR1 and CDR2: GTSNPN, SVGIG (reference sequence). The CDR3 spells CAWRGETYEQYF. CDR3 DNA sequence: TGTGCCTGGAGGGGTGAAACCTACGAGCAGTACTTC.

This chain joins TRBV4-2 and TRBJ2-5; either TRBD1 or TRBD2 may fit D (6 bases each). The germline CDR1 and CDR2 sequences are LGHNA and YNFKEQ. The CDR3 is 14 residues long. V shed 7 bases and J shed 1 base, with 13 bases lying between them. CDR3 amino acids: CASTKGGPQETQYF. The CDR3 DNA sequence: TGTGCCAGCACCAAAGGGGGGCCCCAAGAGACCCAGTACTTC.

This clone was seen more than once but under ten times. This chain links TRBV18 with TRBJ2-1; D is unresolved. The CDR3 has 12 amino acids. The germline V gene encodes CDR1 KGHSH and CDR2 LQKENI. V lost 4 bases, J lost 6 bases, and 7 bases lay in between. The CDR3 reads CASSRTVNEQFF. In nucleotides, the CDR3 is TGTGCCAGCTCACGGACGGTCAATGAGCAGTTCTTC.

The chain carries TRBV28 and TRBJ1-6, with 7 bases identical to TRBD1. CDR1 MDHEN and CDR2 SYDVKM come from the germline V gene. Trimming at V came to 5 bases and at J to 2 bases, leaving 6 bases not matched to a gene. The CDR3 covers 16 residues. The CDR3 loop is CASSLQGMAYNSPLHF. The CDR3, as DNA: TGTGCCAGCAGTCTACAGGGGATGGCCTATAATTCACCCCTCCACTTT.

As DNA, the CDR3 is TGTGCCTGGAGTAGGACACCCGTAGGCACTGAAGCTTTCTTT. As protein: CAWSRTPVGTEAFF. The gene calls are TRBV30 and TRBJ1-1; perhaps TRBD1 as D (5 bases). V was pared by 2 bases and J by 4 bases, with 14 bases between. The CDR3 loop spans 14 amino acids. Germline V gene data show CDR1 as GTSNPN and CDR2 as SVGIG (reference sequence). Variable domain in full (rest from reference TRBV30 and TRBJ1-1): SQTIHQWPATLVQPVGSPLSLECTVEGTSNPNLYWYRQAAGRGLQLLFYSVGIGQISSEVPQNLSASRPQDRQFILSSKKLLLSDSGFYLCAWSRTPVGTEAFFGQGTRLTVV.

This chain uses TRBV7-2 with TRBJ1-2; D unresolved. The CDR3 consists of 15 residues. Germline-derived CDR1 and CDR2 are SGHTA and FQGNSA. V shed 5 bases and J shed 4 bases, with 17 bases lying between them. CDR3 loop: CASSEPQLPIYGYTF. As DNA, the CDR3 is TGTGCCAGCAGCGAACCCCAATTGCCTATCTATGGCTACACCTTC.

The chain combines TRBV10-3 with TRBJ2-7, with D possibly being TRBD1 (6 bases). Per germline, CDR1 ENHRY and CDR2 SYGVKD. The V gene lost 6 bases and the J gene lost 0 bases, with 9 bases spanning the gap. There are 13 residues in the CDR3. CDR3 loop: CAIRDRNSYEQYF. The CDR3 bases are TGTGCCATCAGAGACAGGAACTCCTACGAGCAGTACTTC.

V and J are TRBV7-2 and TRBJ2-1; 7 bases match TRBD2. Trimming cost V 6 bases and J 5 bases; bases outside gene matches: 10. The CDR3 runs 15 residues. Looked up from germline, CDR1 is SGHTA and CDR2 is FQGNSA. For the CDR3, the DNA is TGTGCCAGCAGTAAAGGGCGGGGGACCAACAATGAGCAGTTCTTC. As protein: CASSKGRGTNNEQFF.

CDR3 loop: CASSPPVKHLHF. DNA of the CDR3: TGTGCCAGCAGTCCCCCCGTAAAGCACCTCCACTTT. The rearrangement joins TRBV28 to TRBJ1-6; D is undetermined. The V gene lost 5 bases and the J gene lost 15 bases, with 14 bases spanning the gap. Germline V gene data show CDR1 as MDHEN and CDR2 as SYDVKM. There are 12 residues in the CDR3.

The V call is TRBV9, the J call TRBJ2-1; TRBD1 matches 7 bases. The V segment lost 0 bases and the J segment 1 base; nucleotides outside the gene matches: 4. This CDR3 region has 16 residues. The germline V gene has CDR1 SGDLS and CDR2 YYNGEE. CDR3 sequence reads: CASSVVVQGSYNEQFF. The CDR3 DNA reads TGTGCCAGCAGCGTAGTGGTACAGGGGTCCTACAATGAGCAGTTCTTC.

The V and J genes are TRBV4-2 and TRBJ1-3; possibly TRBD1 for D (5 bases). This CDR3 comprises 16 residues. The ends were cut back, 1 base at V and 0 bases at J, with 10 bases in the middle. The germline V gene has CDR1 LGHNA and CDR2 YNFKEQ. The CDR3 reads CASSQATASSGNTIYF. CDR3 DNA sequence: TGTGCCAGCAGCCAAGCGACAGCAAGCTCTGGAAACACCATATATTTT.

The CDR3: CASSLSGSTQYF. CDR3 in DNA: TGTGCCAGCAGTTTAAGTGGAAGTACGCAGTATTTT. The chain is built from TRBV28 and TRBJ2-3; unclear D gene. CDR3 length: 12 residues. V gave up 2 bases and J gave up 8 bases, with 8 bases separating them. CDR1 is MDHEN, CDR2 SYDVKM, per germline. Variable domain in full (rest from reference TRBV28 and TRBJ2-3): DVKVTQSSRYLVKRTGEKVFLECVQDMDHENMFWYRQDPGLGLRLIYFSYDVKMKEKGDIPEGYSVSREKKERFSLILESASTNQTSMYLCASSLSGSTQYFGPGTRLTVL.

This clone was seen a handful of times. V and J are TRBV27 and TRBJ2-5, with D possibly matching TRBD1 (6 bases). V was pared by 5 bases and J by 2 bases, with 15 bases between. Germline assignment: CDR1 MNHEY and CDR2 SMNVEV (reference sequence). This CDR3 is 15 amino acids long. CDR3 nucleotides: TGTGCCAGCAGTAGGTGGGGGCCGGGTCAAGAGACCCAGTACTTC. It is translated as CASSRWGPGQETQYF.

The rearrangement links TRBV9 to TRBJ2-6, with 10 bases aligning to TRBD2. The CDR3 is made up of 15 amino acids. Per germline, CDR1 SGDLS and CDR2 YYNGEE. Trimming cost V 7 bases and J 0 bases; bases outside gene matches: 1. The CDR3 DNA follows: TGTGCCAGCGCTAGCGGGAGCTCTGGGGCCAACGTCCTGACTTTC. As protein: CASASGSSGANVLTF. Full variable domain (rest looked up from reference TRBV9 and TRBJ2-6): DSGVTQTPKHLITATGQRVTLRCSPRSGDLSVYWYQQSLDQGLQFLIQYYNGEERAKGNILERFSAQQFPDLHSELNLSSLELGDSALYFCASASGSSGANVLTFGAGSRLTVL.

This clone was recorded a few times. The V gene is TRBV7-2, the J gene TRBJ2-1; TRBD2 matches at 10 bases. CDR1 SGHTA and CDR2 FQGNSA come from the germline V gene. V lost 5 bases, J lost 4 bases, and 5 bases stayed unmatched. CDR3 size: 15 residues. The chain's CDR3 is CASSPRTSGYNEQFF. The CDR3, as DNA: TGTGCCAGCAGCCCCCGGACTAGCGGATACAATGAGCAGTTCTTC.

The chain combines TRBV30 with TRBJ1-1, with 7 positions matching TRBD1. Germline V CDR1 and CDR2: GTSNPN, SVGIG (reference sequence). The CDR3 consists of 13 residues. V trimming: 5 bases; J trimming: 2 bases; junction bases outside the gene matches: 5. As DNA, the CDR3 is TGTGCCTGGGCCGGGACAGAAAACACTGAAGCTTTCTTT. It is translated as CAWAGTENTEAFF.

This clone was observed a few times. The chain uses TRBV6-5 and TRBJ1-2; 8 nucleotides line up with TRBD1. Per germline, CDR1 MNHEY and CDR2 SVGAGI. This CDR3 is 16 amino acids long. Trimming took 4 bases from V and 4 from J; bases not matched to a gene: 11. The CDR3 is CASSSGQGSGTYGYTF. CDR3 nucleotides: TGTGCCAGCAGTTCTGGACAGGGTAGCGGTACCTATGGCTACACCTTC.

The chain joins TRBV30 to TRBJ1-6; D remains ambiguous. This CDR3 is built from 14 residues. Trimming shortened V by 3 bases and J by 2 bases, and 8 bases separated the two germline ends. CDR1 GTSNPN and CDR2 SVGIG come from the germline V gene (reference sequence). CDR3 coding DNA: TGTGCCTGGAGGGGGTCCACCTATAATTCACCCCTCCACTTT. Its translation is CAWRGSTYNSPLHF.

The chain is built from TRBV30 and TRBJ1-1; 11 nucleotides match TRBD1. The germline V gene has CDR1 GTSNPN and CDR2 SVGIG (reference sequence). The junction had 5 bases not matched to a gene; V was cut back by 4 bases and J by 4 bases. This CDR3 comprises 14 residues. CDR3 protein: CAWTAGTGGTEAFF. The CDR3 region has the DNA TGTGCCTGGACCGCTGGGACAGGGGGCACTGAAGCTTTCTTT.

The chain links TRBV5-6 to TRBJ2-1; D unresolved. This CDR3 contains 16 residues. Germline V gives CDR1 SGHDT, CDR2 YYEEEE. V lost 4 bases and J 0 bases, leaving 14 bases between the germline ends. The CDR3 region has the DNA TGTGCCAGCAGCCTGGCACTGAGAAGCTCCTACAATGAGCAGTTCTTC. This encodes CASSLALRSSYNEQFF.

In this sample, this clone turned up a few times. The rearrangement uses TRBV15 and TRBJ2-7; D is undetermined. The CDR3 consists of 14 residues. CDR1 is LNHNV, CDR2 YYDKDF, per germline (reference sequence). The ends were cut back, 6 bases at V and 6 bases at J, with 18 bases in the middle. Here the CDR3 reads CATSLGQTSFEQYF. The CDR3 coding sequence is TGTGCCACCAGTTTAGGGCAGACCTCTTTCGAGCAGTACTTC.

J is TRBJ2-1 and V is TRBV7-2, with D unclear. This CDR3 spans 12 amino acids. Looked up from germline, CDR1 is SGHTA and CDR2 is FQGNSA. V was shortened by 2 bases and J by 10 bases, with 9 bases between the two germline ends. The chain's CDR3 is CASSLNGPEQFF. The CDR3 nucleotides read TGTGCCAGCAGCTTAAATGGGCCAGAGCAGTTCTTC.